Presented here are 15 T cell receptor beta chains from one specimen sequenced in a study of CD8+ T cells in alopecia areata. It was cDNA, reverse transcribed from extracted RNA, that served as the sequencing template. Libraries were prepared by immunoSEQ multiplex PCR; TCRdb keeps only in-frame clonotypes and omits some of them. The sample yields some 110,000 clones, around two fifths seen once. The sample consisted of CD4+ T cells sorted from blood. These receptors were taken from a human donor with alopecia areata.

This clone has just a few counts. The chain joins TRBV29-1 to TRBJ2-1; TRBD2 matches 11 bases. In germline, CDR1 is SQVTM, CDR2 ANQGSEA. V was clipped by 4 bases and J by 7 bases; unmatched bases: 9. CDR3 size: 15 residues. The CDR3 coding sequence is TGCAGCGTTGCTATAGCGGGAGGGCCTTGGAATGAGCAGTTCTTC. Translated: CSVAIAGGPWNEQFF.

A single count supports this clone. The chain joins TRBV27 to TRBJ2-4; 10 bases match TRBD2. This CDR3 is built from 14 residues. J gave up 5 bases and V 6 bases, and 4 bases lay outside the gene matches. CDR1 MNHEY and CDR2 SMNVEV come from the germline V gene (reference sequence). CDR3 sequence reads: CASRTGTSENIQYF. The CDR3 region has the DNA TGTGCCAGCAGGACCGGGACTAGCGAAAACATTCAGTACTTC.

With respect to this clone: This CDR3 is also generated by other DNA sequences in the sample. This chain links TRBV20-1 with TRBJ2-5; D is undetermined. CDR1 is DFQATT, CDR2 SNEGSKA, per germline (reference sequence). The CDR3 consists of 11 residues. With 6 bases removed from V and 5 bases from J, the gap between germline ends came to 10 bases. The CDR3 bases are TGCAGTGCCACTCTACGGGAGACCCAGTACTTC. This gives the protein CSATLRETQYF.

This chain links TRBV7-3 with TRBJ2-1, with D unclear. Germline CDR1 and CDR2: SGHTA and FQGTGA. There are 14 residues in the CDR3. The V end was cut by 2 bases, the J end by 6 bases, with 11 bases between. For the CDR3, the DNA is TGTGCCAGCAGCTTATTGAGTGCGACCAATGAGCAGTTCTTC. Its protein is CASSLLSATNEQFF.

The chain employs TRBV29-1 and TRBJ1-1; D unclear. The germline gives CDR1 SQVTM, CDR2 ANQGSEA. This CDR3 is built from 13 residues. Between the trimmed V and J ends, which lost 4 bases and 1 base, there was a span of 10 bases. The CDR3 DNA reads as TGCAGCGTTGGGGCCGAAGCGAACACTGAAGCTTTCTTT. This translates into CSVGAEANTEAFF.

This chain links TRBV11-2 with TRBJ2-1; 14 bases fit TRBD2. Germline V gene data show CDR1 as SGHAT and CDR2 as FQNNGV. Losses at the gene ends were 7 bases for V and 12 bases for J; bases not matched to a gene: 17. The CDR3 spans 17 residues. CDR3: CASTQPAGTSGRWRQFF. The CDR3 region has the DNA TGTGCCAGCACCCAACCCGCAGGGACTAGCGGGAGATGGAGGCAGTTCTTC.

In its sample, this clone was seen a few times. The rearrangement uses TRBV29-1 and TRBJ2-7; D is unclear. CDR1 and CDR2 from the germline V gene are SQVTM and ANQGSEA. The CDR3 extends over 14 amino acids. The V end lost 7 bases, the J end lost 3 bases, and 19 bases lay between the germline ends. The CDR3 nucleotides are TGCAGCGCCTCAGAGGATCTCGCCATCTACGAGCAGTACTTC. Amino acids: CSASEDLAIYEQYF.

The V and J genes are TRBV29-1 and TRBJ1-2; D uncertain. This CDR3 has 12 amino acids. Deletions cut 7 bases from V and 6 bases from J, with 15 bases between. Germline V gene data show CDR1 as SQVTM and CDR2 as ANQGSEA. The CDR3 DNA reads as TGCAGCGCCCGGGGTACCGGTAATGGCTACACCTTC. It yields the protein CSARGTGNGYTF.

This clone has more than one count but fewer than ten. The chain has TRBV28 and TRBJ2-7, with a weak D call TRBD2 (5 bases). Germline lookup yields CDR1 MDHEN and CDR2 SYDVKM. The CDR3 has 14 residues. V was pared by 3 bases and J by 1 base, with 10 bases between. CDR3 in amino acids: CASSFVGVSYEQYF. The CDR3 DNA is TGTGCCAGCAGTTTCGTCGGGGTTTCCTACGAGCAGTACTTC.

This chain joins TRBV29-1 and TRBJ2-3; 10 nucleotides match TRBD2. The germline V gene has CDR1 SQVTM and CDR2 ANQGSEA. The length of the CDR3 is 15 residues. V lost 7 bases and J lost 4; bases outside the gene matches: 11. The CDR3 DNA reads TGCAGCGCCCAGAAGGCTAGCGGGAGCCCAGATACGCAGTATTTT. Its translation: CSAQKASGSPDTQYF.

Only a few counts were recorded for this clone. The V and J genes are TRBV29-1 and TRBJ1-1, with no clear D. The CDR3 loop spans 13 amino acids. V lost 2 bases to trimming and J lost 8 bases, with 15 bases between them. The germline CDR1 and CDR2 sequences are SQVTM and ANQGSEA. CDR3 bases: TGCAGCGTTGAACCCCAGGCCACTAGAGAAGCTTTCTTT. Residues: CSVEPQATREAFF.

This clone was found a few times. The V and J genes are TRBV2 and TRBJ2-7, with 11 positions matching TRBD2. Germline trimming cut 3 bases from V and 6 bases from J; bases unmatched to any gene: 4. This CDR3 comprises 14 residues. Germline CDR1 and CDR2: SNHLY and FYNNEI. CDR3 nucleotides: TGTGCCAGCAGTGATCTAGCGGGGGGTGTCGAGCAGTACTTC. Residues: CASSDLAGGVEQYF.

Only a few counts were recorded for this clone. The genes are TRBV7-8 and TRBJ1-5; TRBD1 might be the D (5 bases). With 7 bases removed from V and 0 bases from J, the gap between germline ends came to 16 bases. The CDR3 is 16 residues long. Germline V gene data show CDR1 as SGHVS and CDR2 as FQNEAQ. CDR3 bases: TGTGCCAGCATCGCTGATCGGGGCTATAGCAATCAGCCCCAGCATTTT. Translating gives CASIADRGYSNQPQHF.

V gene TRBV5-6 combines with J gene TRBJ1-1, with D hard to call. V was shortened by 0 bases and J by 3 bases, with 6 bases between the two germline ends. This CDR3 has 13 residues. Germline CDR1 is SGHDT and CDR2 is YYEEEE. The CDR3 DNA reads as TGTGCCAGCAGCTTGGGGTTAGACACTGAAGCTTTCTTT. This encodes CASSLGLDTEAFF.

This clone was counted a few times. This sequence joins TRBV11-2 and TRBJ1-1; D unclear. Germline values: CDR1 SGHAT, CDR2 FQNNGV. The CDR3 length is 16 residues. V dropped 4 bases and J dropped 1 base, with 16 bases sitting between them. CDR3 sequence: CASSSATTNPNTEAFF. The CDR3 DNA reads as TGTGCCAGCAGCTCAGCCACGACAAACCCGAACACTGAAGCTTTCTTT.